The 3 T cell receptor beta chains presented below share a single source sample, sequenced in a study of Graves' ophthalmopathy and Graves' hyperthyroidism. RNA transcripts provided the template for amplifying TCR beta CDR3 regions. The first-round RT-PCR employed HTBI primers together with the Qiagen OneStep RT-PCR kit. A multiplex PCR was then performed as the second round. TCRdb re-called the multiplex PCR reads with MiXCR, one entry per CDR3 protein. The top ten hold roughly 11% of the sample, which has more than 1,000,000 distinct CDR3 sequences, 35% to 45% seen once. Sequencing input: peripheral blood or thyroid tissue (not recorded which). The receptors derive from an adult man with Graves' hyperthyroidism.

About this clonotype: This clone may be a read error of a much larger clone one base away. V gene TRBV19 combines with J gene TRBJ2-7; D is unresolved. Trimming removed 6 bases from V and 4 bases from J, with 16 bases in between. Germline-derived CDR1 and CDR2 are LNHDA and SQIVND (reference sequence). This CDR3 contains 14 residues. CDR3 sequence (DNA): TGTGCCAGTAGAATAAGGGCCCCAACTTACGAGCAGTACTTC. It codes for CASRIRAPTYEQYF.

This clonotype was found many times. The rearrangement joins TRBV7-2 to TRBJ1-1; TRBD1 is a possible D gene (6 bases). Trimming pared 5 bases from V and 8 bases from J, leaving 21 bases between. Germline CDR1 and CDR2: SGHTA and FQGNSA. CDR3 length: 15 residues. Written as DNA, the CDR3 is TGTGCCAGCAGCATTACCGGACAGACCTATATCGAAGCTTTCTTT. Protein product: CASSITGQTYIEAFF.

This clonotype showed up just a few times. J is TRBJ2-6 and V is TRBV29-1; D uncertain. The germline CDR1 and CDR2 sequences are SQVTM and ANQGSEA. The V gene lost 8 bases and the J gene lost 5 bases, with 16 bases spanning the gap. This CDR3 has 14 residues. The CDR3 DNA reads TGCAGCCACCCTTTTAGGACGAGGGCCAACGTCCTGACTTTC. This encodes CSHPFRTRANVLTF.